The 32 T cell receptor beta chains presented below share a single source sample, sequenced in a study of cytomegalovirus exposure and HLA in healthy donors. PCR employed 60 Vbeta and 13 Jbeta primers. Here immunoSEQ multiplex PCR was the method, and the copy in TCRdb shows in-frame clones only, minus some. The table shows fewer than 200,000 clones, with about nine tenths occurring only once. The sample comprised PBMCs. The receptors derive from a boy aged 2 to 9 in good health and CMV-seronegative.

This chain's CDR3 is CASSSTRDTGNTGELFF. CDR3 bases: TGTGCCAGCAGCTCCACCCGGGACACCGGGAACACCGGGGAGCTGTTTTTT. The chain couples TRBV7-2 to TRBJ2-2, with a tentative D call TRBD1 (6 bases). Germline CDR1 SGHTA, CDR2 FQGNSA. The CDR3 spans 17 residues. V was pared by 4 bases and J by 1 base, with 16 bases between.

The rearrangement links TRBV19 to TRBJ1-1; D remains ambiguous. In germline, CDR1 is LNHDA, CDR2 SQIVND (reference sequence). The CDR3 is 12 amino acids. Between the trimmed V and J ends, which lost 5 bases and 7 bases, there was a span of 11 bases. The CDR3: CASSVRGGEAFF. CDR3 sequence (DNA): TGTGCCAGTAGTGTAAGAGGAGGTGAAGCTTTCTTT.

V is TRBV6-4 and J is TRBJ1-1; TRBD1 matches at 7 bases. The junction had 4 bases not matched to a gene; V was cut back by 6 bases and J by 9 bases. CDR1 and CDR2 (germline): MRHNA, SNTAGT. This CDR3 region has 11 residues. DNA of the CDR3: TGTGCCAGCAGAGAGGGACAGCAAGCTTTCTTT. Protein: CASREGQQAFF.

This clone showed up just a few times. V usage is TRBV4-1 and J usage is TRBJ2-7; 11 bases fit TRBD2. Unmatched junction bases numbered 8, after V lost 4 bases and J lost 3 bases. Germline CDR1 is MGHRA and CDR2 is YSYEKL. This CDR3 has 16 residues. This CDR3 is CASSPEGLAEFYEQYF. The CDR3 nucleotides are TGCGCCAGCAGCCCGGAGGGACTAGCGGAATTCTACGAGCAGTACTTC.

This clone was observed a handful of times. The rearrangement joins TRBV6-1 to TRBJ2-3; D gene unclear. The CDR3 loop spans 11 amino acids. Between the trimmed V and J ends, which lost 8 bases and 3 bases, there was a span of 6 bases. Germline V gene sequence: CDR1 MNHNS, CDR2 SASEGT. CDR3: CASRSTDTQYF. The CDR3 coding sequence is TGTGCCAGCCGTAGTACAGATACGCAGTATTTT.

The chain links TRBV19 to TRBJ1-1; D ambiguous. Per germline, CDR1 LNHDA and CDR2 SQIVND (reference sequence). The CDR3 has 14 residues. V was trimmed by 1 base and J by 1 base, leaving 7 bases between them. The CDR3 region is CASSIATENTEAFF. For the CDR3, the DNA is TGTGCCAGTAGTATAGCCACAGAGAACACTGAAGCTTTCTTT.

The chain is built from TRBV7-6 and TRBJ2-3, with 8 bases matching TRBD2. Per germline, CDR1 SGHVS and CDR2 FNYEAQ. V trimming: 3 bases; J trimming: 6 bases; junction bases outside the gene matches: 5. There are 14 residues in the CDR3. Here the CDR3 DNA reads TGTGCCAGCAGCTTTAGCGGGGCCGGGGATACGCAGTATTTT. This gives the protein CASSFSGAGDTQYF.

V usage is TRBV7-2 and J usage is TRBJ2-7, with 9 bases matching TRBD2. After removal of 4 bases from V and 0 bases from J, the junction contained 1 base not matched to a gene. The CDR3 runs to 14 residues. Germline-derived CDR1 and CDR2 are SGHTA and FQGNSA. CDR3 residues: CASSYSGGSYEQYF. CDR3 nucleotides: TGTGCCAGCAGCTATAGCGGGGGCTCCTACGAGCAGTACTTC.

The rearrangement joins TRBV5-1 to TRBJ2-7; the match to TRBD1 covers 8 bases. Germline V CDR1 and CDR2: SGHRS, YFSETQ. The V and J ends lost 4 bases and 3 bases, in that order; junction bases with no gene match: 12. The CDR3 has 16 residues. CDR3 DNA: TGCGCCAGCAGCATTAAGGCGGGACAGGCGGTCTACGAGCAGTACTTC. Its translation: CASSIKAGQAVYEQYF.

CDR3 sequence (DNA): TGTGCCAGCAGTGAACAGGCAGGGAACTATGGCTACACCTTC. This gives the protein CASSEQAGNYGYTF. The chain carries TRBV6-1 and TRBJ1-2; a possible D gene is TRBD1 (5 bases). The germline CDR1 and CDR2 sequences are MNHNS and SASEGT. With 2 bases removed from V and 2 bases from J, the gap between germline ends came to 9 bases. The CDR3 extends over 14 amino acids.

CDR3 bases: TGTGCCAGCAGCGTAACAAGCAATCAGCCCCAGCATTTT. Its protein is CASSVTSNQPQHF. The chain carries TRBV9 and TRBJ1-5; D remains unclear. V was clipped by 1 base and J by 1 base, with 3 bases between them. This CDR3 is 13 amino acids long. Germline V gene data show CDR1 as SGDLS and CDR2 as YYNGEE. Drawing the rest from reference TRBV9 and TRBJ1-5, the complete variable domain is DSGVTQTPKHLITATGQRVTLRCSPRSGDLSVYWYQQSLDQGLQFLIQYYNGEERAKGNILERFSAQQFPDLHSELNLSSLELGDSALYFCASSVTSNQPQHFGDGTRLSIL.

The V call is TRBV10-3, the J call TRBJ2-3; D perhaps matches TRBD2 (5 bases). Trimming pared 6 bases from V and 4 bases from J, leaving 8 bases between. The CDR3 is made up of 12 amino acids. CDR1 and CDR2 (germline): ENHRY, SYGVKD. The CDR3 spells CAISGVADTQYF. CDR3 bases: TGTGCCATCAGCGGGGTTGCAGATACGCAGTATTTT.

V and J are TRBV9 and TRBJ2-2, with a weak D call TRBD2 (6 bases). Germline CDR1 is SGDLS and CDR2 is YYNGEE. With 3 bases removed from V and 9 bases from J, the gap between germline ends came to 21 bases. CDR3 length: 16 amino acids. For the CDR3, the DNA is TGTGCCAGCAGCGGGCCCGCCGGACTACCCAACCGGGAGCTGTTTTTT. It codes for CASSGPAGLPNRELFF.

The chain couples TRBV7-9 to TRBJ2-5; weak D call: TRBD2 (5 bases). The CDR3 is 16 amino acids. Germline CDR1 and CDR2: SEHNR and FQNEAQ (reference sequence). V was clipped by 2 bases and J by 4 bases, with 17 bases between them. CDR3 sequence (DNA): TGTGCCAGCAGCTTATGGCTCCAATCTCGGGGAGAGACCCAGTACTTC. This translates into CASSLWLQSRGETQYF.

This clone was counted once. V gene TRBV5-6 combines with J gene TRBJ2-5; no firm D call. CDR1 is SGHDT, CDR2 YYEEEE, per germline. CDR3 length: 14 amino acids. The V end was cut by 0 bases, the J end by 2 bases, with 8 bases between. The CDR3 DNA sequence: TGTGCCAGCAGCTTGGGGCTTTTACAAGAGACCCAGTACTTC. This codes for CASSLGLLQETQYF.

In the case of this clone: Additional DNA sequences in this sample encode the identical CDR3. The V gene is TRBV2, the J gene TRBJ2-3; D call uncertain. The CDR3 totals 12 residues. The germline V and J ends were trimmed by 6 bases and 0 bases, with 4 bases remaining between them. Germline assignment: CDR1 SNHLY and CDR2 FYNNEI. The CDR3 DNA is TGTGCCAGCAGGGGCAGCACAGATACGCAGTATTTT. This gives the protein CASRGSTDTQYF.

The rearrangement uses TRBV19 and TRBJ2-7; 12 bases are shared with TRBD1. V was pared by 4 bases and J by 1 base, with 5 bases of the junction left unmatched. Germline CDR1 and CDR2: LNHDA and SQIVND (reference sequence). This CDR3 spans 16 amino acids. The DNA of the CDR3 is TGTGCCAGTAGTACCAGGGGACAGGGGGCTTCCTACGAGCAGTACTTC. Its translation is CASSTRGQGASYEQYF.

This clone is a singleton in its sample. The V call is TRBV7-9, the J call TRBJ2-4; possibly TRBD2 for D (5 bases). Germline V gene sequence: CDR1 SEHNR, CDR2 FQNEAQ (reference sequence). Trimming stripped 6 bases from V and 6 bases from J, with 12 bases between. The CDR3 spans 13 residues. CDR3 region: CASSLPGINIQYF. CDR3 DNA sequence: TGTGCCAGCAGTTTGCCGGGGATAAACATTCAGTACTTC.

The V gene is TRBV2, the J gene TRBJ1-1, with 8 nucleotides matching TRBD1. Trimming took 10 bases from V and 6 from J; bases not matched to a gene: 13. Germline V CDR1 and CDR2: SNHLY, FYNNEI. The CDR3 runs 14 residues. DNA for the CDR3: TGTGCCACCGTCGGGTCAGGGGGCGCATCTGAAGCTTTCTTT. It codes for CATVGSGGASEAFF.

The rearrangement uses TRBV27 and TRBJ1-2; D unresolved. The CDR3 contains 14 residues. V lost 6 bases and J lost 5, with 16 bases in between. Germline CDR1 reads MNHEY; CDR2 reads SMNVEV (reference sequence). CDR3 loop: CASSPSPGPYGYTF. The CDR3 coding sequence is TGTGCCAGCAGCCCCTCCCCTGGCCCTTATGGCTACACCTTC.

The chain combines TRBV5-1 with TRBJ1-1, with D perhaps matching TRBD1 (6 bases). Trimming shortened V by 0 bases and J by 3 bases, and 15 bases separated the two germline ends. The length of the CDR3 is 16 residues. CDR1 and CDR2 from the germline V gene are SGHRS and YFSETQ. CDR3 sequence: CASSLGTGGGHTEAFF. The CDR3 DNA is TGCGCCAGCAGCTTGGGCACGGGGGGCGGGCACACTGAAGCTTTCTTT.

CDR3 bases: TGCGCCAGCCAAATAGGAGCGGGGGAGGAGACCCAGTACTTC. Residues: CASQIGAGEETQYF. The chain recombines TRBV5-1 with TRBJ2-5; 8 bases agree with TRBD2. Germline CDR1 SGHRS, CDR2 YFSETQ. V lost 7 bases and J lost 5; bases outside the gene matches: 10. The CDR3 extends over 14 amino acids.

The genes are TRBV9 and TRBJ2-1; TRBD2 agrees at 7 bases. After removal of 6 bases from V and 4 bases from J, the junction contained 10 bases not matched to a gene. CDR1 is SGDLS and CDR2 is YYNGEE in the germline V gene. The CDR3 covers 15 residues. The CDR3 bases are TGTGCCAGCACCCCCAGAGAGGGAGGGTACAATGAGCAGTTCTTC. The encoded protein is CASTPREGGYNEQFF. Filled out from reference TRBV9 and TRBJ2-1, the complete variable domain reads DSGVTQTPKHLITATGQRVTLRCSPRSGDLSVYWYQQSLDQGLQFLIQYYNGEERAKGNILERFSAQQFPDLHSELNLSSLELGDSALYFCASTPREGGYNEQFFGPGTRLTVL.

The chain combines TRBV6-5 with TRBJ1-3; tentatively, D is TRBD1 (5 bases). Between the trimmed V and J ends, which lost 8 bases and 2 bases, there was a span of 10 bases. Germline CDR1 is MNHEY and CDR2 is SVGAGI. The CDR3 totals 13 residues. In nucleotides, the CDR3 is TGTGCCAGCTCCGCCAGGGCTGGAAACACCATATATTTT. Its protein product is CASSARAGNTIYF.

V gene TRBV5-1 combines with J gene TRBJ1-2, with 7 bases that match TRBD1. The V segment lost 9 bases and the J segment 4 bases; nucleotides outside the gene matches: 9. This CDR3 contains 13 residues. CDR1 SGHRS and CDR2 YFSETQ come from the germline V gene. The CDR3 DNA sequence: TGCGCCACCCAGGGGGACACCTTCTATGGCTACACCTTC. Its protein product is CATQGDTFYGYTF.

This rearrangement joins TRBV12-5 to TRBJ1-1, with 11 nucleotides matching TRBD1. The CDR3 length is 15 residues. With 4 bases clipped from V and 1 base from J, the junction kept 2 bases outside the gene matches. From germline, CDR1 is LGHNT and CDR2 FRNRAP. The CDR3 loop is CASGSGQGENTEAFF. In DNA form, the CDR3 reads TGTGCTAGTGGTTCGGGACAGGGGGAGAACACTGAAGCTTTCTTT.

The CDR3 DNA reads as TGTGCCAGCAGACCCACTAGCGGGGGGGCCAATGAGCAGTTCTTC. Its protein is CASRPTSGGANEQFF. The V gene is TRBV6-5, the J gene TRBJ2-1; 13 positions agree with TRBD2. J was trimmed by 6 bases and V by 6 bases; bases with no gene match: 5. There are 15 residues in the CDR3. The V gene's germline CDR1 is MNHEY and CDR2 SVGAGI.

This clone occurred a few times. The chain has TRBV4-1 and TRBJ2-1; TRBD2 matches at 10 bases. This CDR3 has 13 residues. J was trimmed by 4 bases and V by 8 bases; bases with no gene match: 2. CDR1 is MGHRA and CDR2 is YSYEKL in the germline V gene. Here the CDR3 DNA reads TGCGCCAGCGGACTAGCGGAATACAATGAGCAGTTCTTC. Its protein product is CASGLAEYNEQFF.

The V gene is TRBV5-1, the J gene TRBJ1-6, with 10 bases fitting TRBD1. CDR1 SGHRS and CDR2 YFSETQ come from the germline V gene. The CDR3 has 15 amino acids. Trimming at V came to 3 bases and at J to 11 bases, leaving 8 bases not matched to a gene. In DNA form, the CDR3 reads TGCGCCAGCAGCTCGTCCGGGACAGGGGCGACACCCCTCCACTTT. Amino acid sequence: CASSSSGTGATPLHF.

The chain employs TRBV5-1 and TRBJ2-7; 7 nucleotides match TRBD1. The CDR3 length is 13 residues. The junction had 4 bases not matched to a gene; V was cut back by 5 bases and J by 2 bases. CDR1 and CDR2 (germline): SGHRS, YFSETQ. The CDR3 DNA sequence: TGCGCCAGCAGGGCAGGGGGAACCTACGAGCAGTACTTC. The encoded protein is CASRAGGTYEQYF.

The J gene is TRBJ1-1, the V gene TRBV6-6, with 9 bases identical to TRBD1. The CDR3 is 14 amino acids. Germline lookup yields CDR1 MNHNY and CDR2 SVGAGI (reference sequence). J gave up 5 bases and V 10 bases, and 11 bases lay outside the gene matches. The DNA for the CDR3 is TGTGCCACGTTCATACAGGGGGCGCGGACTGAAGCTTTCTTT. It translates to CATFIQGARTEAFF.

The gene calls are TRBV19 and TRBJ2-2, with 12 bases that match TRBD1. J gave up 3 bases and V 8 bases, and 16 bases lay outside the gene matches. Germline V gene data show CDR1 as LNHDA and CDR2 as SQIVND (reference sequence). The CDR3 consists of 19 residues. The CDR3 sequence: CASRDRGRGGVADTGELFF. The CDR3 coding sequence is TGTGCCAGTCGGGACAGGGGGCGCGGCGGGGTGGCAGACACCGGGGAGCTGTTTTTT.